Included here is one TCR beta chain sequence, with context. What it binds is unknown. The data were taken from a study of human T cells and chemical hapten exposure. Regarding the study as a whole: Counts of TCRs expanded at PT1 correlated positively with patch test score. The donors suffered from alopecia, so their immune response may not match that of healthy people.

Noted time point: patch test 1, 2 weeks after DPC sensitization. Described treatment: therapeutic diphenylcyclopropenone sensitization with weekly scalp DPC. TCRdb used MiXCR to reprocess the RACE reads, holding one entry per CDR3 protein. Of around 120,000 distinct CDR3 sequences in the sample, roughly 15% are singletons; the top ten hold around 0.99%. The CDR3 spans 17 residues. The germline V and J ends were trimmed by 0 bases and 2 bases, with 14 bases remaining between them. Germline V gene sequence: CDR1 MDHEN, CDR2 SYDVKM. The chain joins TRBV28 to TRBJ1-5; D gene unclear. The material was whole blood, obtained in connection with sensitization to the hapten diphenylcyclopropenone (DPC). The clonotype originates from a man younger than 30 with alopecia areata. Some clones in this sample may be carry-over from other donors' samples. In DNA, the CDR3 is TGTGCCAGCAGTTTATGGGGTCGAGGAAGGGGCAATCAGCCCCAGCATTTT. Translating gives CASSLWGRGRGNQPQHF.